The rows below give T cell receptor beta chains drawn from one sample of a study of blood T cell repertoires in COVID-19. Generated by immunoSEQ multiplex PCR, the TCRdb table keeps only in-frame clones and is missing some. The table includes a few hundred thousand clones, around 83% detected once. The specimen was peripheral blood. Source of these receptors: a man between 50 and 59 years old who had recovered from COVID-19. Each CDR3 is given with its conserved first and last residue. A D gene is named only where the DNA matches it firmly. Not every row has a clone size; where given, it reads once, few, many or a size class.

. | TRBJ1-3 | TRBV29-1 | . | CSVGEGANTIYF | TGCAGCGTTGGTGAAGGGGCTAACACCATATATTTT
. | TRBJ2-1 | TRBV20-1 | . | CSAKEYNEQFF | TGCAGTGCTAAGGAGTACAATGAGCAGTTCTTC
TRBD2 | TRBJ2-1 | TRBV6-5 | once | CASSYGRAGAFNEQFF | TGTGCCAGCAGTTATGGTCGAGCGGGAGCCTTCAATGAGCAGTTCTTC
TRBD1 | TRBJ1-2 | TRBV2 | . | CASRAGGAGYTF | TGTGCCAGCAGAGCAGGGGGAGCTGGCTACACCTTC
TRBD2 | TRBJ2-7 | TRBV6-6 | . | CASRTSGRSYEQYF | TGTGCCAGCAGAACTAGCGGGAGGTCCTACGAGCAGTACTTC
TRBD2 | TRBJ2-7 | TRBV28 | . | CASSPGTSGTYEQYF | TGTGCCAGCAGTCCAGGGACTAGCGGAACCTACGAGCAGTACTTC
. | TRBJ2-1 | TRBV30 | . | CAWSVHGSSYNEQFF | TGTGCCTGGAGTGTACACGGGAGCTCCTACAATGAGCAGTTCTTC
. | TRBJ2-3 | TRBV5-1 | . | CASSLSGSVTDTQYF | TGCGCCAGCAGCTTGTCAGGGTCGGTTACAGATACGCAGTATTTT
. | TRBJ2-2 | TRBV5-1 | . | CASSLAPDWNTGELFF | TGCGCCAGCAGCTTGGCGCCCGACTGGAACACCGGGGAGCTGTTTTTT
TRBD2 | TRBJ2-7 | TRBV11-2 | few | CASSFRLAGVEQYF | TGTGCCAGCAGCTTCAGACTAGCGGGAGTTGAGCAGTACTTC
TRBD1 | TRBJ1-1 | TRBV10-3 | . | CAIGDRENTEAFF | TGTGCCATAGGGGACAGGGAGAACACTGAAGCTTTCTTT
TRBD1 | TRBJ2-7 | TRBV5-1 | . | CASSFAYRGSYEQYF | TGCGCCAGCAGCTTCGCCTACAGGGGTTCCTACGAGCAGTACTTC
TRBD1 | TRBJ2-1 | TRBV5-5 | . | CASSLAEGTGASGLYNEQFF | TGTGCCAGCAGCTTGGCCGAAGGGACAGGGGCTAGCGGTTTATACAATGAGCAGTTCTTC
TRBD1 | TRBJ1-3 | TRBV28 | once | CASREGGTASGNTIYF | TGTGCCAGCAGAGAAGGCGGGACAGCATCTGGAAACACCATATATTTT
. | TRBJ2-7 | TRBV18 | . | CASSLSRDEQYF | TGTGCCAGCTCACTTTCCAGGGACGAGCAGTACTTC
TRBD1 | TRBJ1-1 | TRBV7-9 | . | CASSLGVGDRALAEAFF | TGTGCCAGCAGCTTAGGCGTTGGGGACAGGGCCCTTGCCGAAGCTTTCTTT
TRBD1 | TRBJ2-4 | TRBV15 | . | CATSREGTGNKNIQYF | TGTGCCACCAGCAGAGAGGGGACAGGGAACAAAAACATTCAGTACTTC
. | TRBJ2-7 | TRBV5-1 | . | CASSLSGGGSSYEQYF | TGCGCCAGCAGCTTGTCGGGGGGCGGAAGCTCCTACGAGCAGTACTTC